A single sample gave rise to the 9 T cell receptor beta chains below, sequenced in a study of blood T cell repertoires in COVID-19. Repertoires were generated with immunoSEQ multiplex PCR, while TCRdb's copy carries only in-frame clones and drops some. Among 62,000 or so clones listed, 88% were seen once. What was sequenced was peripheral blood. Source of these receptors: a human donor in a cohort sampled during active COVID-19.

The chain employs TRBV24-1 and TRBJ1-5, with a possible D match to TRBD1 (6 bases). The CDR3 has 17 residues. V was pared by 3 bases and J by 4 bases, with 18 bases between. Germline loops: CDR1 KGHDR, CDR2 SFDVKD. The CDR3, as DNA: TGTGCCACCAGTGATGGGTCCAGGGGCCGGGAAAATCAGCCCCAGCATTTT. Translation: CATSDGSRGRENQPQHF.

The chain recombines TRBV28 with TRBJ2-1; TRBD1 agrees at 8 bases. Losses at the gene ends were 6 bases for V and 7 bases for J; bases not matched to a gene: 11. Per the germline V gene, CDR1 is MDHEN and CDR2 is SYDVKM. This CDR3 is 15 amino acids long. CDR3 DNA: TGTGCCAGCAGGCCAGGGGGCACCCCAGGGAATGAGCAGTTCTTC. This translates into CASRPGGTPGNEQFF.

The chain has TRBV24-1 and TRBJ2-3, with D possibly TRBD1 on 5 matching bases. The CDR3 has 15 amino acids. Deletions cut 0 bases from V and 4 bases from J, with 10 bases between. The germline V gene encodes CDR1 KGHDR and CDR2 SFDVKD. The CDR3 DNA reads TGTGCCACCAGTGATTTGCAGGTAGGGGCAGATACGCAGTATTTT. Encoded protein: CATSDLQVGADTQYF.

The V gene is TRBV29-1, the J gene TRBJ1-5; 9 bases line up with TRBD1. Germline V CDR1 and CDR2: SQVTM, ANQGSEA. The CDR3 consists of 12 residues. V shed 4 bases and J 5 bases; nucleotides not matched to a gene: 0. The CDR3 here is CSVGQGDQPQHF. The CDR3 nucleotides read TGCAGCGTTGGACAGGGGGATCAGCCCCAGCATTTT.

V usage is TRBV19 and J usage is TRBJ2-5, with 9 bases matching TRBD1. V shed 11 bases, J shed 5 bases, and the junction held 12 bases outside the gene matches. The CDR3 is made up of 14 amino acids. Germline V lookup: CDR1 LNHDA, CDR2 SQIVND (reference sequence). CDR3: CASSGQGKVETQYF. CDR3 coding DNA: TGTGCCTCCTCGGGACAGGGAAAGGTGGAGACCCAGTACTTC.

This clone was seen only a few times. The chain couples TRBV18 to TRBJ1-1, with TRBD1 identical over 7 bases. V dropped 8 bases and J dropped 0; count of bases not matched to a gene: 9. Germline loops: CDR1 KGHSH, CDR2 LQKENI. This CDR3 contains 15 residues. CDR3 loop: CASTRQGLLNTEAFF. The CDR3 region has the DNA TGTGCCAGCACACGACAGGGTCTCTTGAACACTGAAGCTTTCTTT.

This sequence joins TRBV5-6 and TRBJ1-2; tentative D call: TRBD1 (6 bases). Trimming pared 0 bases from V and 5 bases from J, leaving 11 bases between. The CDR3 is 14 residues long. Germline loops: CDR1 SGHDT, CDR2 YYEEEE. Written as DNA, the CDR3 is TGTGCCAGCAGCTTGGGACAGGTGGAATATGGCTACACCTTC. Encoded protein: CASSLGQVEYGYTF.

V is TRBV5-1 and J is TRBJ1-1, with 7 bases identical to TRBD1. With V trimmed by 3 bases and J by 4 bases, 9 bases remained unmatched. In germline, CDR1 is SGHRS, CDR2 YFSETQ. The CDR3 has 15 amino acids. The CDR3 sequence is CASSWQGQGGTEAFF. As DNA, the CDR3 is TGCGCCAGCAGCTGGCAGGGGCAGGGGGGCACTGAAGCTTTCTTT.

The CDR3 bases are TGTGCCAGTAGTATACGACAGGGAGGCACAGATACGCAGTATTTT. Amino acids: CASSIRQGGTDTQYF. The chain joins TRBV19 to TRBJ2-3; 7 nucleotides align to TRBD1. Looked up from germline, CDR1 is LNHDA and CDR2 is SQIVND (reference sequence). Unmatched junction bases numbered 3, after V lost 2 bases and J lost 1 base. CDR3 length equals 15 residues.